These 32 T cell receptor beta chains share one sample of origin, sequenced in a study of cytomegalovirus exposure and HLA in healthy donors. A multiplex PCR was run with 60 Vbeta primers and 13 Jbeta primers. Produced via immunoSEQ multiplex PCR; TCRdb's table is partial and in-frame only. This sample carries tens of thousands of clones, 60% to 80% of them seen once, and the ten largest clones take under 2.5%. What was sequenced was PBMCs. The receptors stem from a man aged 40-49 years in good health and CMV-seronegative.

J is TRBJ1-2 and V is TRBV7-3, with D maybe TRBD1 (6 bases). The ends were cut back, 2 bases at V and 5 bases at J, with 12 bases in the middle. Germline-derived CDR1 and CDR2 are SGHTA and FQGTGA. There are 14 residues in the CDR3. CDR3 DNA sequence: TGTGCCAGCAGCTTAGGGGGCGGATCATATGGCTACACCTTC. Translating it yields CASSLGGGSYGYTF.

This sequence joins TRBV7-9 and TRBJ2-7; D is possibly TRBD1 (6 bases). The CDR3 loop spans 17 amino acids. V was shortened by 7 bases and J by 0 bases, with 22 bases between the two germline ends. Germline lookup yields CDR1 SEHNR and CDR2 FQNEAQ (reference sequence). The CDR3 DNA sequence: TGTGCCAGCACCCCGCCCAAAACAGGGCCGAGCTCCTACGAGCAGTACTTC. Its translation: CASTPPKTGPSSYEQYF.

Of note for this clone: This same CDR3 is encoded by further DNA sequences in the sample. The chain links TRBV5-1 to TRBJ2-7; TRBD2 agrees at 11 bases. CDR1 SGHRS and CDR2 YFSETQ come from the germline V gene. Trimming cost V 1 base and J 4 bases; bases outside gene matches: 1. The CDR3 runs 14 residues. The CDR3 reads CASSLTSGSYEQYF. CDR3 nucleotide sequence: TGCGCCAGCAGCTTGACTAGCGGGAGTTACGAGCAGTACTTC.

The genes are TRBV6-1 and TRBJ2-3, with TRBD2 as a possible D gene (6 bases). Germline values: CDR1 MNHNS, CDR2 SASEGT. The CDR3 extends over 15 amino acids. V was shortened by 6 bases and J by 2 bases, with 15 bases between the two germline ends. This chain's CDR3 is CASRPPGLDTDTQYF. CDR3 DNA: TGTGCCAGCAGACCACCGGGACTGGACACAGATACGCAGTATTTT.

This clone came up a few times. The chain has TRBV6-1 and TRBJ2-1; 9 bases match TRBD2. With 0 bases clipped from V and 4 bases from J, the junction kept 1 base outside the gene matches. Germline values: CDR1 MNHNS, CDR2 SASEGT. The CDR3 is 15 residues long. Here the CDR3 DNA reads TGTGCCAGCAGTGAAGCTGCGGGGGGGTACAATGAGCAGTTCTTC. Residues: CASSEAAGGYNEQFF.

This chain links TRBV5-4 with TRBJ2-5, with 7 bases lining up with TRBD1. Germline V gene data show CDR1 as SGHNT and CDR2 as YYREEE (reference sequence). The ends lost 1 base at V and 2 bases at J; junction bases unmatched: 2. The CDR3 length is 14 residues. Here the CDR3 DNA reads TGTGCCAGCAGCTTGCGGGACAGACAAGAGACCCAGTACTTC. Its translation is CASSLRDRQETQYF.

The chain couples TRBV19 to TRBJ2-7; 9 bases are shared with TRBD1. This CDR3 is 15 amino acids long. V shed 5 bases, J shed 7 bases, and the junction held 12 bases outside the gene matches. Germline loops: CDR1 LNHDA, CDR2 SQIVND (reference sequence). For the CDR3, the DNA is TGTGCCAGTAGTGTGGACAGGGGTTATGTTCGGGAGCAGTACTTC. This translates into CASSVDRGYVREQYF.

The sample holds one count of this clone. The chain couples TRBV6-1 to TRBJ1-1; a possible D gene is TRBD1 (6 bases). The CDR3 runs to 16 residues. Trimming pared 3 bases from V and 1 base from J, leaving 15 bases between. In germline, CDR1 is MNHNS, CDR2 SASEGT. The CDR3 DNA is TGTGCCAGCAGTGACCCCCCCGGGACAAGGAACACTGAAGCTTTCTTT. It specifies CASSDPPGTRNTEAFF.

The chain recombines TRBV19 with TRBJ1-4; TRBD1 matches at 10 bases. This CDR3 comprises 14 residues. CDR1 is LNHDA, CDR2 SQIVND, per germline (reference sequence). V lost 3 bases and J lost 8; bases outside the gene matches: 3. For the CDR3, the DNA is TGTGCCAGTAGTATTGGACAGGGGGTAGAAAAACTGTTTTTT. Its protein is CASSIGQGVEKLFF.

V is TRBV5-6 and J is TRBJ1-5, with no clear D. The CDR3 is made up of 14 amino acids. The V end was cut by 3 bases, the J end by 3 bases, with 10 bases between. Germline CDR1 and CDR2: SGHDT and YYEEEE. The CDR3 DNA is TGTGCCAGCAGCTCGAGAGGGTTCAATCAGCCCCAGCATTTT. It specifies CASSSRGFNQPQHF.

The CDR3 DNA reads as TGTGCCAGTAGGGTTAGCGGGTCCTCCTACGAGCAGTACTTC. Its protein product is CASRVSGSSYEQYF. This chain joins TRBV19 and TRBJ2-7, with 7 bases matching TRBD2. The V gene end was trimmed by 6 bases and the J gene end by 0 bases; junction bases not matched to a gene: 5. Germline loops: CDR1 LNHDA, CDR2 SQIVND (reference sequence). CDR3 length: 14 residues.

The rearrangement joins TRBV29-1 to TRBJ1-6, with a tentative D call TRBD1 (5 bases). The V gene's germline CDR1 is SQVTM and CDR2 ANQGSEA. This CDR3 has 14 amino acids. Trimming took off 6 bases at V and 7 bases at J, with 16 bases between the two ends. CDR3 loop: CSVKQADRNSPLHF. The CDR3 DNA reads as TGCAGCGTGAAACAGGCCGATCGAAATTCACCCCTCCACTTT.

The chain is built from TRBV28 and TRBJ1-4; perhaps TRBD1 as D (5 bases). The CDR3 extends over 16 amino acids. V was clipped by 2 bases and J by 8 bases, with 18 bases between them. Germline CDR1 and CDR2: MDHEN and SYDVKM. CDR3 DNA sequence: TGTGCCAGCAGTTTAGACTTTGGGACTGGAAGGGAAAAACTGTTTTTT. This sequence encodes CASSLDFGTGREKLFF.

This chain joins TRBV18 and TRBJ2-7, with a tentative D call TRBD1 (5 bases). V was shortened by 3 bases and J by 5 bases, with 14 bases between the two germline ends. The CDR3 runs 14 residues. The V gene's germline CDR1 is KGHSH and CDR2 LQKENI. CDR3 protein: CASSPIQGSNEQYF. The CDR3 coding sequence is TGTGCCAGCTCACCGATTCAGGGAAGCAACGAGCAGTACTTC.

The V gene is TRBV30, the J gene TRBJ2-7, with 9 bases fitting TRBD1. Unmatched junction bases numbered 9, after V lost 3 bases and J lost 3 bases. In germline, CDR1 is GTSNPN, CDR2 SVGIG (reference sequence). CDR3 length equals 15 residues. CDR3 sequence reads: CAWRKDRGVVYEQYF. The DNA for the CDR3 is TGTGCCTGGAGGAAAGACAGGGGGGTTGTCTACGAGCAGTACTTC. The full variable domain, its missing parts supplied by reference TRBV30 and TRBJ2-7, is SQTIHQWPATLVQPVGSPLSLECTVEGTSNPNLYWYRQAAGRGLQLLFYSVGIGQISSEVPQNLSASRPQDRQFILSSKKLLLSDSGFYLCAWRKDRGVVYEQYFGPGTRLTVT.

The chain is built from TRBV21-1 and TRBJ2-7; the table gives TRBD1 as D, unverified against the DNA. TRBV21-1 is a listed pseudogene. This CDR3 spans 15 amino acids. CDR3: CASSRRDRGNYEQYF. As DNA, the CDR3 is TGTGCCAGCAGCAGAAGGGACAGGGGGAACTACGAGCAGTACTTC.

The chain carries TRBV19 and TRBJ1-5; unclear D gene. CDR1 and CDR2 from the germline V gene are LNHDA and SQIVND (reference sequence). V was clipped by 2 bases and J by 0 bases, with 8 bases between them. This CDR3 comprises 15 residues. CDR3 coding DNA: TGTGCCAGTAGTATACAGTCACATAGCAATCAGCCCCAGCATTTT. Its protein product is CASSIQSHSNQPQHF.

V is TRBV5-4 and J is TRBJ2-5, with 7 bases lining up with TRBD1. The ends lost 1 base at V and 5 bases at J; junction bases unmatched: 2. Germline values: CDR1 SGHNT, CDR2 YYREEE (reference sequence). This CDR3 is built from 13 residues. The CDR3 sequence: CASSLRGGETQYF. CDR3 DNA sequence: TGTGCCAGCAGCTTGCGAGGGGGCGAGACCCAGTACTTC.

This chain joins TRBV2 and TRBJ2-5, with D possibly being TRBD2 (6 bases). Germline-derived CDR1 and CDR2 are SNHLY and FYNNEI. This CDR3 has 15 residues. V lost 3 bases and J lost 2, with 13 bases in between. The CDR3 nucleotides read TGTGCCAGCAGTGACAACGGGAGCATACAAGAGACCCAGTACTTC. It encodes CASSDNGSIQETQYF.

The rearrangement uses TRBV19 and TRBJ1-1; possibly TRBD1 for D (6 bases). Germline assignment: CDR1 LNHDA and CDR2 SQIVND (reference sequence). The ends were cut back, 5 bases at V and 3 bases at J, with 22 bases in the middle. The CDR3 runs 17 residues. CDR3 protein: CASSWGLYGTPDTEAFF. In nucleotides, the CDR3 is TGTGCCAGTAGTTGGGGGCTTTATGGGACACCGGACACTGAAGCTTTCTTT.

J is TRBJ2-5 and V is TRBV13; 14 nucleotides line up with TRBD2. Germline loops: CDR1 PRHDT, CDR2 FYEKMQ (reference sequence). The V and J ends lost 4 bases and 2 bases, in that order; junction bases with no gene match: 15. The CDR3 spans 20 residues. CDR3: CASSSYSRTSGRRGQETQYF. CDR3 in DNA: TGTGCCAGCAGCTCGTATAGTCGGACTAGCGGGAGGAGGGGACAAGAGACCCAGTACTTC.

The chain is built from TRBV5-6 and TRBJ1-1, with D possibly matching TRBD1 (5 bases). The CDR3 sequence is 14 residues long. The ends were cut back, 0 bases at V and 0 bases at J, with 6 bases in the middle. The germline gives CDR1 SGHDT, CDR2 YYEEEE. Here the CDR3 DNA reads TGTGCCAGCAGCTTGGGACAGATGAACACTGAAGCTTTCTTT. This codes for CASSLGQMNTEAFF. Supplemented by reference TRBV5-6 and TRBJ1-1, the full variable domain reads DAGVTQSPTHLIKTRGQQVTLRCSPKSGHDTVSWYQQALGQGPQFIFQYYEEEERQRGNFPDRFSGHQFPNYSSELNVNALLLGDSALYLCASSLGQMNTEAFFGQGTRLTVV.

This chain uses TRBV6-1 with TRBJ2-5; D may be TRBD2 (6 bases). Germline V CDR1 and CDR2: MNHNS, SASEGT. Trimming pared 5 bases from V and 1 base from J, leaving 11 bases between. This CDR3 spans 14 amino acids. The CDR3 spells CASSRGYSQETQYF. The CDR3 DNA is TGTGCCAGCAGTCGGGGGTACAGCCAAGAGACCCAGTACTTC.

The V and J genes are TRBV9 and TRBJ2-1; TRBD1 might be the D (7 bases). Per the germline V gene, CDR1 is SGDLS and CDR2 is YYNGEE. Trimming pared 0 bases from V and 3 bases from J, leaving 16 bases between. This CDR3 has 17 residues. CDR3 in amino acids: CASSVAPSGGLYNEQFF. The CDR3 DNA sequence: TGTGCCAGCAGCGTAGCCCCCTCAGGGGGGCTCTACAATGAGCAGTTCTTC.

This clone has just a few counts. The chain combines TRBV10-1 with TRBJ2-3; D may be TRBD2 (6 bases). This CDR3 contains 13 residues. V lost 4 bases, J lost 3 bases, and 8 bases lay in between. The V gene's germline CDR1 is WNHNN and CDR2 SYGVQD (reference sequence). The CDR3 reads CASSGTTTDTQYF. The DNA for the CDR3 is TGCGCCAGCAGTGGGACTACTACAGATACGCAGTATTTT.

CDR3: CASSLSSDHEQFF. The CDR3 DNA sequence: TGTGCCAGCAGCTTGTCTAGCGACCATGAGCAGTTCTTC. This chain links TRBV5-4 with TRBJ2-1; D may be TRBD2 (6 bases). V was clipped by 1 base and J by 8 bases, with 10 bases between them. The CDR3 has 13 amino acids. Germline values: CDR1 SGHNT, CDR2 YYREEE (reference sequence).

This clone has more than one count but fewer than ten. V and J are TRBV7-9 and TRBJ1-4; D unresolved. V dropped 5 bases and J dropped 8 bases, with 15 bases sitting between them. Germline V gene lookup returns CDR1 SEHNR and CDR2 FQNEAQ (reference sequence). The length of the CDR3 is 14 residues. CDR3 nucleotides: TGTGCCAGCAGCCGGATAAGGAGTGGCGAAAAACTGTTTTTT. This codes for CASSRIRSGEKLFF. Full variable domain (outside the CDR3, taken from reference TRBV7-9 and TRBJ1-4): DTGVSQNPRHKITKRGQNVTFRCDPISEHNRLYWYRQTLGQGPEFLTYFQNEAQLEKSRLLSDRFSAERPKGSFSTLEIQRTEQGDSAMYLCASSRIRSGEKLFFGSGTQLSVL.

The chain joins TRBV5-1 to TRBJ2-7; D is ambiguous. The V gene lost 2 bases and the J gene lost 0 bases, with 9 bases spanning the gap. Germline CDR1 and CDR2: SGHRS and YFSETQ. The CDR3 contains 14 residues. This chain's CDR3 is CASSFQPSSYEQYF. The CDR3 DNA is TGCGCCAGCAGCTTCCAGCCTAGCTCCTACGAGCAGTACTTC.

The gene calls are TRBV5-1 and TRBJ2-3; D ambiguous. V was trimmed by 0 bases and J by 2 bases, leaving 7 bases between them. Germline lookup yields CDR1 SGHRS and CDR2 YFSETQ. This CDR3 is built from 14 residues. CDR3: CASSLESVTDTQYF. The CDR3 DNA sequence: TGCGCCAGCAGCTTGGAAAGCGTCACAGATACGCAGTATTTT.

V is TRBV9 and J is TRBJ1-5, with D maybe TRBD1 (6 bases). The CDR3 has 15 amino acids. In germline, CDR1 is SGDLS, CDR2 YYNGEE. V lost 0 bases, J lost 2 bases, and 9 bases lay in between. DNA of the CDR3: TGTGCCAGCAGCGTAGCAGGGGACGGCAATCAGCCCCAGCATTTT. It is translated as CASSVAGDGNQPQHF. Looking up the rest from reference TRBV9 and TRBJ1-5 gives the full variable domain: DSGVTQTPKHLITATGQRVTLRCSPRSGDLSVYWYQQSLDQGLQFLIQYYNGEERAKGNILERFSAQQFPDLHSELNLSSLELGDSALYFCASSVAGDGNQPQHFGDGTRLSIL.

The table lists this clone with a few counts. This rearrangement joins TRBV19 to TRBJ2-2; TRBD2 matches at 8 bases. The V and J ends lost 8 bases and 4 bases, in that order; junction bases with no gene match: 12. Germline CDR1 is LNHDA and CDR2 is SQIVND (reference sequence). The CDR3 contains 16 residues. In DNA form, the CDR3 reads TGTGCCAGTCAAAGTACACTAGCGGTTACCACCGGGGAGCTGTTTTTT. This gives the protein CASQSTLAVTTGELFF.

This rearrangement joins TRBV12-5 to TRBJ1-1; D ambiguous. Germline CDR1 is LGHNT and CDR2 is FRNRAP. The CDR3 loop spans 12 amino acids. V lost 2 bases and J lost 5, with 6 bases in between. CDR3 residues: CASGLSGTEAFF. The CDR3 DNA is TGTGCTAGTGGTTTGAGCGGGACTGAAGCTTTCTTT.